Each of the 6 T cell receptor beta chains below was sequenced from the same sample in a study of T cell changes during pregnancy in multiple sclerosis. Sequencing was performed with immunoSEQ multiplex PCR; in TCRdb, only in-frame clones are kept and a portion is missing. The table shows 60,000 to 85,000 clones, with roughly 94% occurring only once. Sequencing used peripheral blood, obtained in the second trimester of pregnancy. All receptors derive from a female donor in good health, enrolled as a control in a pregnancy study.

V and J are TRBV20-1 and TRBJ2-7; 7 bases are a match to TRBD2. CDR3 length equals 11 residues. Looked up from germline, CDR1 is DFQATT and CDR2 is SNEGSKA (reference sequence). The trim removed 5 bases at V and 4 bases at J, leaving 2 bases unmatched. CDR3 DNA sequence: TGCAGTGCTGGACTAGTGTACGAGCAGTACTTC. It encodes CSAGLVYEQYF.

V usage is TRBV7-9 and J usage is TRBJ2-7; the match to TRBD1 covers 7 bases. The CDR3 has 12 amino acids. Trimming at V came to 8 bases and at J to 5 bases, leaving 6 bases not matched to a gene. Germline lookup yields CDR1 SEHNR and CDR2 FQNEAQ (reference sequence). For the CDR3, the DNA is TGTGCCAGCGCCGCGACAGGGAACGAGCAGTACTTC. Translation: CASAATGNEQYF.

This clone is a singleton in its sample. The chain carries TRBV30 and TRBJ2-5, with TRBD2 as a possible D gene (5 bases). V lost 4 bases, J lost 6 bases, and 9 bases lay in between. The CDR3 consists of 11 residues. Germline loops: CDR1 GTSNPN, CDR2 SVGIG (reference sequence). The CDR3 region is CAWTTGKTQYF. CDR3 in DNA: TGTGCCTGGACCACGGGAAAGACCCAGTACTTC.

V usage is TRBV29-1 and J usage is TRBJ2-2; D remains ambiguous. CDR3 size: 12 residues. From germline, CDR1 is SQVTM and CDR2 ANQGSEA. Trimming pared 6 bases from V and 2 bases from J, leaving 7 bases between. Here the CDR3 DNA reads TGCAGCGTCGTGAGAAACACCGGGGAGCTGTTTTTT. Its translation: CSVVRNTGELFF.

This clone was picked up one time. The rearrangement links TRBV27 to TRBJ2-3; D is uncertain. Deletions cut 6 bases from V and 5 bases from J, with 9 bases between. Germline CDR1 reads MNHEY; CDR2 reads SMNVEV (reference sequence). The CDR3 totals 12 residues. Here the CDR3 reads CASSRIGDTQYF. In DNA, the CDR3 is TGTGCCAGCAGCCGTATCGGAGATACGCAGTATTTT.

The V and J genes are TRBV6-4 and TRBJ1-1; tentatively, D is TRBD1 (6 bases). CDR1 MRHNA and CDR2 SNTAGT come from the germline V gene. The CDR3 runs 14 residues. The ends were cut back, 0 bases at V and 6 bases at J, with 11 bases in the middle. The chain's CDR3 is CASSDSSGGAEAFF. CDR3 coding DNA: TGTGCCAGCAGTGACTCGAGCGGGGGCGCTGAAGCTTTCTTT.